This passage covers 2 T cell receptor beta chains from one sample sequenced in a study of T cells after yellow fever vaccination. TCRdb ran MiXCR on the 5' RACE reads and lists one entry per CDR3 protein. The table includes 170,000 or so distinct CDR3 sequences, 9.3% detected once. This sample comprised CD8+ T cells sorted from PBMCs, obtained 45 days after the yellow fever booster vaccination. The receptors were sampled from a man in his late teens or twenties who received the YFV17D yellow fever vaccine.

The chain carries TRBV29-1 and TRBJ1-1, with TRBD1 matching over 12 bases. V lost 6 bases and J lost 5; bases outside the gene matches: 16. The CDR3 runs 17 residues. The V gene's germline CDR1 is SQVTM and CDR2 ANQGSEA. The DNA of the CDR3 is TGCAGCGTCGGATCCCGGGACAGGGGGCAGTCGGAGACTGAAGCTTTCTTT. It yields the protein CSVGSRDRGQSETEAFF.

This clonotype was seen a handful of times. This rearrangement joins TRBV7-6 to TRBJ2-2, with TRBD2 matching 8 bases. V gave up 7 bases and J gave up 7 bases; unmatched junction bases: 11. The V gene's germline CDR1 is SGHVS and CDR2 FNYEAQ. The CDR3 is 15 amino acids. The CDR3 DNA reads TGTGCCAGCACCCCAACCGGGAGGGTCGGCGGGGAGCTGTTTTTT. Translating it yields CASTPTGRVGGELFF.